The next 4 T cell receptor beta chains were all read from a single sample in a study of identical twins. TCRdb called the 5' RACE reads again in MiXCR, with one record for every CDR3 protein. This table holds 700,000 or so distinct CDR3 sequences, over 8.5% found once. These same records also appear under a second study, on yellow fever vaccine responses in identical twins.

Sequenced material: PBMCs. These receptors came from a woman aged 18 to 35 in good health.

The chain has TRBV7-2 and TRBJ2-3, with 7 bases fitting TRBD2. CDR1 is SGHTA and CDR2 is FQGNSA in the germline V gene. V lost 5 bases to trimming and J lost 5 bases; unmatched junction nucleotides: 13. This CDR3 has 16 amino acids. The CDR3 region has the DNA TGTGCCAGCAGCCCCCGTGTGCGGGAGTCCGGAGATACGCAGTATTTT. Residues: CASSPRVRESGDTQYF.

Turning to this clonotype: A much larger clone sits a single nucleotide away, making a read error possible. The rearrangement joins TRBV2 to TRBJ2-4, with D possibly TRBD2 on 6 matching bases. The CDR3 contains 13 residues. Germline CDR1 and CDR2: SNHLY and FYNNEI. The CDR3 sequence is CASSGTPGNIQHF. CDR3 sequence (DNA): TGTGCCAGCAGCGGGACTCCTGGGAACATTCAGCACTTC.

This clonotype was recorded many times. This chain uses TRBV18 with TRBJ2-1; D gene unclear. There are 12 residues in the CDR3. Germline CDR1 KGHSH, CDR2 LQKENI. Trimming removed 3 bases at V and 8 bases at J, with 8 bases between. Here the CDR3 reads CASSPVSDEQFF. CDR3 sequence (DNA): TGTGCCAGCTCACCGGTGTCGGATGAGCAGTTCTTC.

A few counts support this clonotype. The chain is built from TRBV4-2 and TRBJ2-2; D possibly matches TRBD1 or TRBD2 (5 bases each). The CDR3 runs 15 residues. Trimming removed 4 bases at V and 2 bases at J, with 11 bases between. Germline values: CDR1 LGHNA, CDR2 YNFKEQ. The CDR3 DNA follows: TGTGCCAGCAGCCGGGACCTAGCAAACACCGGGGAGCTGTTTTTT. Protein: CASSRDLANTGELFF.